The clone carrying this TCR beta chain has just a few counts. Its target is unknown. The CDR3 runs to 14 residues. Germline lookup yields CDR1 SGHNT and CDR2 YYREEE (reference sequence). V trimming: 4 bases; J trimming: 5 bases; junction bases outside the gene matches: 6. This entry comes from a study of siplizumab effects on memory and regulatory T cells. The study, taken as a whole, reports: Siplizumab produced a significant drop in alloreactive sequences attributable to unstimulated CD4+ memory cells. In siplizumab cultures, the suppressive function of proliferating Tregs remained unconfirmed.

Here immunoSEQ multiplex PCR was the method, and the copy in TCRdb shows in-frame clones only, minus some. Among 50,000 or so clones, roughly 87% were seen once, and the ten largest hold under 0.35%. This chain joins TRBV5-4 and TRBJ1-1; 9 bases match TRBD1. Material: naive CD8+ T cells sorted from blood. This TCR was recovered from a human donor in good health. CDR3 region: CASSVGQGHTEAFF. The CDR3 DNA follows: TGTGCCAGCAGCGTGGGACAGGGCCATACTGAAGCTTTCTTT.